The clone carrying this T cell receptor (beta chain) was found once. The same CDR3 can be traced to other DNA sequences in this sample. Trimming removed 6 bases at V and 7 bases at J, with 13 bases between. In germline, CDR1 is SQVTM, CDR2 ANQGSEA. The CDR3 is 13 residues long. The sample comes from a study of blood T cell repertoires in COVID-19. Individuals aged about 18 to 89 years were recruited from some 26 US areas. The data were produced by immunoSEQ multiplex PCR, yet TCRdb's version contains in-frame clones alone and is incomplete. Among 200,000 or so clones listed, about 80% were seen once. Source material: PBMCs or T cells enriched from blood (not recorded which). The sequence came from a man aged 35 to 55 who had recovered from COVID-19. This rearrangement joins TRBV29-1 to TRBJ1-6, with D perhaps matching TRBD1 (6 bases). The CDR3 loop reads CSVQQGGNSPLHF. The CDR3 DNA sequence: TGCAGCGTCCAACAGGGAGGGAATTCACCCCTCCACTTT.